A selection of T cell receptor beta chains follows, all from one sample in a study of cytomegalovirus exposure and HLA in healthy donors. TCRdb's table, derived via immunoSEQ multiplex PCR, lists solely in-frame clones and lacks some. This sample has tens of thousands of clones, with about 66% found just once. The sample was PBMCs. These receptors were collected from a man under 40 in good health and CMV-seronegative. Both conserved end residues are part of each CDR3. The D gene is left open where the match is weak. A clone size is listed for some rows: how often the clone was seen (once, few, many), or a class if it is expanded.

CDR3 DNA: TGTGCCAGCAGTAAACCGGAGGAGACCCAGTACTTC
CDR3 protein: CASSKPEETQYF
D gene: NA
V gene: TRBV28
clone size: NA
CDR3 length: 12
J gene: TRBJ2-5

CDR3 DNA: TGTGCCAGCAAACGGACAGGGGAGAACACTGAAGCTTTCTTT
CDR3 protein: CASKRTGENTEAFF
D gene: TRBD1
V gene: TRBV6-5
clone size: NA
CDR3 length: 14
J gene: TRBJ1-1

CDR3 DNA: TGCGCCAGCAGCGGCGGGACAGATTTTCCTGGAGGGGCCAACGTCCTGACTTTC
CDR3 protein: CASSGGTDFPGGANVLTF
D gene: NA
V gene: TRBV4-1
clone size: NA
CDR3 length: 18
J gene: TRBJ2-6

CDR3 DNA: TGCAGCGCACTAGCGGGGGGCCCCTACGAGCAGTACTTC
CDR3 protein: CSALAGGPYEQYF
D gene: TRBD2
V gene: TRBV29-1
clone size: NA
CDR3 length: 13
J gene: TRBJ2-7

CDR3 DNA: TGTGCCAGCAGCTTGCCGGGACTAGCCATCTACGAGCAGTACTTC
CDR3 protein: CASSLPGLAIYEQYF
D gene: TRBD2
V gene: TRBV7-2
clone size: once
CDR3 length: 15
J gene: TRBJ2-7

CDR3 DNA: TGTGCCAGCAGTGCCTTCTCCAATGAGCAGTTCTTC
CDR3 protein: CASSAFSNEQFF
D gene: NA
V gene: TRBV25-1
clone size: NA
CDR3 length: 12
J gene: TRBJ2-1

CDR3 DNA: TGTGCCAGCAGCCCTCCCAAGGGACACATATCCTACGAGCAGTACTTC
CDR3 protein: CASSPPKGHISYEQYF
D gene: NA
V gene: TRBV7-8
clone size: NA
CDR3 length: 16
J gene: TRBJ2-7

CDR3 DNA: TGTGCCAGCAGCTTAGAGTACAGCTCCTACGAGCAGTACTTC
CDR3 protein: CASSLEYSSYEQYF
D gene: NA
V gene: TRBV7-2
clone size: NA
CDR3 length: 14
J gene: TRBJ2-7

CDR3 DNA: TGTGCCAGCAGCTTAGCGGACAGCCATACGCAGTATTTT
CDR3 protein: CASSLADSHTQYF
D gene: NA
V gene: TRBV7-9
clone size: NA
CDR3 length: 13
J gene: TRBJ2-3

CDR3 DNA: TGTGCCAGCAGCGTGACGGTGGGACAGGGAGTGGAAGCTTTCTTT
CDR3 protein: CASSVTVGQGVEAFF
D gene: TRBD1
V gene: TRBV9
clone size: few
CDR3 length: 15
J gene: TRBJ1-1

CDR3 DNA: TGTGCCAGCAGTTTACCCTTTCTAGCGGGAGGGAGACATGGCAATGAGCAGTTCTTC
CDR3 protein: CASSLPFLAGGRHGNEQFF
D gene: TRBD2
V gene: TRBV28
clone size: NA
CDR3 length: 19
J gene: TRBJ2-1

CDR3 DNA: TGTGCCTGGAGTGTAACAAGCGTGGGTGTGCTCGAAGCTTTCTTT
CDR3 protein: CAWSVTSVGVLEAFF
D gene: NA
V gene: TRBV30
clone size: NA
CDR3 length: 15
J gene: TRBJ1-1

CDR3 DNA: TGTGCCAGCAGCTTAAAGGTGACAGGGTTTACCTACGAGCAGTACTTC
CDR3 protein: CASSLKVTGFTYEQYF
D gene: TRBD1
V gene: TRBV7-8
clone size: few
CDR3 length: 16
J gene: TRBJ2-7